The rows below give T cell receptor beta chains drawn from one sample of a study of T cell responses to AZD1222 COVID-19 vaccine. Sequencing used immunoSEQ multiplex PCR; TCRdb keeps in-frame clones, though not all of them. The sample has roughly 180,000 clones, over 90% seen once; the top ten hold more than 1.5%. Sequenced here: peripheral blood, sampled 28 days after the second AZD1222 dose. These receptor sequences come from an adult who received the AZD1222 COVID-19 vaccine. The CDR3 runs from the conserved cysteine through the conserved F or W. A D gene is named only where the DNA matches it firmly. Clone size, where shown, is once, few, many, or a class for clones that have expanded.

D gene	V gene	clone size	J gene	CDR3 protein	CDR3 DNA
NA	TRBV7-2	NA	TRBJ1-2	CASSLDFQKRGYTF	TGTGCCAGCAGCTTAGACTTTCAAAAACGGGGCTACACCTTC
TRBD1	TRBV7-9	NA	TRBJ2-3	CASSLGQDTDTQYF	TGTGCCAGCAGCCTAGGACAGGACACAGATACGCAGTATTTT
TRBD1	TRBV9	few	TRBJ1-4	CASSESTGRGKLFF	TGTGCCAGCAGCGAGTCGACAGGGCGGGGAAAACTGTTTTTT
TRBD1	TRBV7-2	NA	TRBJ1-2	CASSPRGDDYYGYTF	TGTGCCAGCAGCCCCAGGGGGGACGACTACTATGGCTACACCTTC
NA	TRBV5-1	once	TRBJ2-7	CASSSRDSPPAEQYF	TGCGCCAGCAGCTCCCGGGACTCCCCTCCTGCCGAGCAGTACTTC
NA	TRBV6-5	few	TRBJ1-2	CASSPPVSGYTF	TGTGCCAGCAGTCCTCCGGTGTCGGGCTACACCTTC
NA	TRBV6-2/TRBV6-3	few	TRBJ2-5	CASSYDKSGQETQYF	TGTGCCAGCAGTTACGATAAAAGCGGCCAAGAGACCCAGTACTTC
NA	TRBV3-1/TRBV3-2	NA	TRBJ1-1	CASSQDTEAFF	TGTGCCAGCAGCCAAGATACTGAAGCTTTCTTT
NA	TRBV11-2	once	TRBJ2-6	CASSLAGGSGANVLTF	TGTGCCAGCAGCTTAGCCGGGGGCTCTGGGGCCAACGTCCTGACTTTC
NA	TRBV19	NA	TRBJ1-3	CASRDGDFLKPGNTIYF	TGTGCCAGTAGGGACGGGGATTTTTTAAAACCCGGAAACACCATATATTTT
NA	TRBV7-2	NA	TRBJ2-7	CASSQARGDSYEQYF	TGTGCCAGCAGCCAGGCCCGAGGGGATTCCTACGAGCAGTACTTC
NA	TRBV28	NA	TRBJ1-3	CASSLSGGNTIYF	TGTGCCAGCAGTTTATCAGGAGGCAACACCATATATTTT
TRBD2	TRBV7-9	NA	TRBJ2-5	CASSSSGGGGTQYF	TGTGCCAGCAGCAGTAGCGGGGGTGGTGGGACCCAGTACTTC
NA	TRBV6-6	NA	TRBJ1-5	CASTAENHQPQHF	TGTGCCAGCACCGCCGAAAACCATCAGCCCCAGCATTTT
TRBD1	TRBV18	NA	TRBJ1-5	CASSLTGGVNQPQHF	TGTGCCAGCTCACTTACAGGGGGCGTGAATCAGCCCCAGCATTTT
NA	TRBV19	once	TRBJ1-2	CASSIEGGNYGYTF	TGTGCCAGTAGTATAGAGGGGGGCAACTATGGCTACACCTTC
NA	TRBV4-3	once	TRBJ2-2	CASSQIDGNTGELFF	TGCGCCAGCAGCCAGATTGACGGGAACACCGGGGAGCTGTTTTTT
NA	TRBV2	NA	TRBJ1-4	CASSAQGNEKLFF	TGTGCCAGCAGTGCACAGGGAAATGAAAAACTGTTTTTT
NA	TRBV4-2	NA	TRBJ1-5	CASSQDRAGGNQPQHF	TGTGCCAGCAGCCAAGATCGGGCAGGGGGCAATCAGCCCCAGCATTTT
TRBD1	TRBV14	NA	TRBJ1-2	CASSPRTGDGYTF	TGTGCCAGCAGCCCCCGGACAGGGGATGGCTACACCTTC
NA	TRBV5-5	once	TRBJ1-5	CASSLTSNQPQHF	TGTGCCAGCAGCCTGACTAGCAATCAGCCCCAGCATTTT
NA	TRBV28	NA	TRBJ2-5	CASSSGQETQYF	TGTGCCAGCAGTTCAGGACAAGAGACCCAGTACTTC
TRBD2	TRBV6-1	NA	TRBJ2-1	CASSANRLAGVVNEQFF	TGTGCCAGCAGTGCCAACAGACTAGCGGGAGTTGTGAATGAGCAGTTCTTC
NA	TRBV13	NA	TRBJ1-6	CASSTRDWSYSPLHF	TGTGCCAGCAGCACCCGGGACTGGTCTTACTCACCCCTCCACTTT
TRBD2	TRBV3-1/TRBV3-2	NA	TRBJ2-1	CASSQFRAGIQFF	TGTGCCAGCAGCCAGTTCCGAGCGGGAATACAGTTCTTC
TRBD2	TRBV28	NA	TRBJ2-7	CASSVSSGSYEQYF	TGTGCCAGCAGTGTATCTAGCGGGAGTTACGAGCAGTACTTC
NA	TRBV21-1	NA	TRBJ1-2	CASSKAASNYGYTF	TGTGCCAGCAGCAAAGCCGCGAGTAACTATGGCTACACCTTC
NA	TRBV7-3	NA	TRBJ2-2	CASGDGSNTGELFF	TGTGCCAGCGGGGACGGGTCCAACACCGGGGAGCTGTTTTTT
NA	TRBV27	NA	TRBJ2-3	CASSLRGRLQFATDTQYF	TGTGCCAGCAGTTTAAGAGGGAGACTCCAATTTGCCACAGATACGCAGTATTTT
NA	TRBV15	NA	TRBJ1-2	CATSSGRTNYGYTF	TGTGCCACCAGCAGTGGCAGAACTAACTATGGCTACACCTTC
TRBD2	TRBV7-8	NA	TRBJ2-5	CASSLARLAGGTQYF	TGTGCCAGCAGCTTAGCGCGGTTAGCGGGAGGGACCCAGTACTTC
TRBD1	TRBV7-9	NA	TRBJ1-4	CASSSTGGYEKLFF	TGTGCCAGCAGCTCGACAGGGGGCTACGAAAAACTGTTTTTT
TRBD1	TRBV7-8	NA	TRBJ1-1	CASSNGQGWDTEAFF	TGTGCCAGCAGCAACGGACAGGGGTGGGACACTGAAGCTTTCTTT
NA	TRBV4-2	NA	TRBJ2-2	CASSPKGGTGELFF	TGTGCCAGCAGCCCTAAAGGGGGGACCGGGGAGCTGTTTTTT
TRBD1	TRBV3-1/TRBV3-2	NA	TRBJ2-1	CASTQKGASPYNEQFF	TGTGCCAGCACTCAAAAGGGGGCCAGCCCCTACAATGAGCAGTTCTTC
NA	TRBV19	NA	TRBJ1-5	CASSTPVENQPQHF	TGTGCCAGTAGTACCCCCGTAGAGAATCAGCCCCAGCATTTT
TRBD1	TRBV19	NA	TRBJ1-1	CASSLTGENTEAFF	TGTGCCAGTAGCCTGACAGGGGAGAACACTGAAGCTTTCTTT
TRBD1	TRBV5-1	NA	TRBJ2-5	CASSIRTGTEQETQYF	TGCGCCAGCAGCATAAGGACAGGGACCGAACAAGAGACCCAGTACTTC
NA	TRBV7-9	NA	TRBJ2-1	CASSHQGGGGARNEQFF	TGTGCCAGCAGCCATCAAGGTGGTGGGGGCGCACGAAATGAGCAGTTCTTC
NA	TRBV28	NA	TRBJ2-5	CASSRNGKRGQETQYF	TGTGCCAGCAGTCGGAACGGGAAAAGGGGCCAAGAGACCCAGTACTTC